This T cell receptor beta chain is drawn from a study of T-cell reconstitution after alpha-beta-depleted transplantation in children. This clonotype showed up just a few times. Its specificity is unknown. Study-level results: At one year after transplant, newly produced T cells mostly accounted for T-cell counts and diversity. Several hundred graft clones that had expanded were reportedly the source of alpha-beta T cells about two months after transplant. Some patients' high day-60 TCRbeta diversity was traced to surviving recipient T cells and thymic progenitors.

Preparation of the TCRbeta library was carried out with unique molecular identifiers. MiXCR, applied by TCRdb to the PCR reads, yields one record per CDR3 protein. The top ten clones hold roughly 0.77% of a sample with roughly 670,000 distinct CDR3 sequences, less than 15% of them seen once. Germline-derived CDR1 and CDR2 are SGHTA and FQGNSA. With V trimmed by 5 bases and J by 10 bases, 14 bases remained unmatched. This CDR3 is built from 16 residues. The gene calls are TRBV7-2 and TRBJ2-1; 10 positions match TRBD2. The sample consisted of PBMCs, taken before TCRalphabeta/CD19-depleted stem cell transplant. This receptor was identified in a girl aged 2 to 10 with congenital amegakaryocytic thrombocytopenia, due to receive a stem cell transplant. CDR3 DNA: TGTGCCAGCAGCCTTCTTCGGGGAGCGGGAGGGCGAGAGCAGTTCTTC. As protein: CASSLLRGAGGREQFF.